The 18 T cell receptor beta chains below were found in one sample sequenced in a study of early T cells in non-severe SARS-CoV-2 infection. TCRdb re-called the 5' RACE reads with MiXCR, one entry per CDR3 protein. Of 35,000 to 40,000 distinct CDR3 sequences in the sample, roughly 4.4% were seen once. The sample taken for sequencing was whole blood. Source of these receptors: an adult who was a healthcare worker with PCR-confirmed SARS-CoV-2 infection or an uninfected control (not recorded which).

This clonotype appeared a few times. The chain joins TRBV2 to TRBJ2-2; TRBD1 aligns across 7 bases. Germline V lookup: CDR1 SNHLY, CDR2 FYNNEI. Trimming removed 5 bases from V and 1 base from J; junction bases left unmatched: 4. The CDR3 consists of 15 residues. CDR3 protein: CASSKGQVNTGELFF. DNA of the CDR3: TGTGCCAGCAGTAAAGGACAGGTGAACACCGGGGAGCTGTTTTTT. Together with reference TRBV2 and TRBJ2-2, the CDR3 gives the full variable domain: EPEVTQTPSHQVTQMGQEVILRCVPISNHLYFYWYRQILGQKVEFLVSFYNNEISEKSEIFDDQFSVERPDGSNFTLKIRSTKLEDSAMYFCASSKGQVNTGELFFGEGSRLTVL.

In this sample, this clonotype turned up many times. The rearrangement joins TRBV5-1 to TRBJ2-7; D is possibly TRBD2 (6 bases). Looked up from germline, CDR1 is SGHRS and CDR2 is YFSETQ. The CDR3 length is 14 residues. V shed 4 bases and J shed 2 bases, with 13 bases lying between them. In nucleotides, the CDR3 is TGCGCCAGCAGCCCCCGAGGAGGGACCTACGAGCAGTACTTC. It is translated as CASSPRGGTYEQYF. The whole variable domain, filled in from reference TRBV5-1 and TRBJ2-7, reads KAGVTQTPRYLIKTRGQQVTLSCSPISGHRSVSWYQQTPGQGLQFLFEYFSETQRNKGNFPGRFSGRQFSNSRSEMNVSTLELGDSALYLCASSPRGGTYEQYFGPGTRLTVT.

Many counts were recorded for this clonotype. V usage is TRBV11-2 and J usage is TRBJ2-4, with TRBD1 matching over 7 bases. The germline V gene has CDR1 SGHAT and CDR2 FQNNGV. The trim removed 2 bases at V and 10 bases at J, leaving 5 bases unmatched. The CDR3 sequence is 13 residues long. DNA for the CDR3: TGTGCCAGCAGCTTACGGACAGGAGGTATTCAGTACTTC. Translating gives CASSLRTGGIQYF.

This clonotype has a count of ten or more. The chain joins TRBV19 to TRBJ2-2; TRBD1 aligns across 7 bases. CDR1 is LNHDA and CDR2 is SQIVND in the germline V gene (reference sequence). This CDR3 contains 14 residues. Trimming removed 8 bases from V and 6 bases from J; junction bases left unmatched: 9. CDR3 sequence (DNA): TGTGCCAGTGCGGACAGGAGGCTTGCCGGGGAGCTGTTTTTT. It is translated as CASADRRLAGELFF.

This clonotype was picked up many times. The chain carries TRBV27 and TRBJ2-7; 7 bases agree with TRBD1. The CDR3 is made up of 14 amino acids. The germline V gene encodes CDR1 MNHEY and CDR2 SMNVEV (reference sequence). The junction had 10 bases not matched to a gene; V was cut back by 5 bases and J by 6 bases. Written as DNA, the CDR3 is TGTGCCAGCAGTCCCCCGGACAGGTTTTCCGAGCAGTACTTC. Amino acids: CASSPPDRFSEQYF.

This clonotype came up a few times. The genes are TRBV7-3 and TRBJ1-6, with no clear D. The CDR3 totals 13 residues. V was pared by 1 base and J by 7 bases, with 5 bases between. Germline values: CDR1 SGHTA, CDR2 FQGTGA. The CDR3 loop is CASSLIRNSPLHF. The DNA of the CDR3 is TGTGCCAGCAGCTTAATCCGGAATTCACCCCTCCACTTT.

This clonotype was counted at least ten times. The chain uses TRBV20-1 and TRBJ2-7; no reliable D call. Deletions cut 4 bases from V and 0 bases from J, with 10 bases between. The germline CDR1 and CDR2 sequences are DFQATT and SNEGSKA (reference sequence). This CDR3 has 13 amino acids. CDR3 amino acids: CSATSGISYEQYF. The CDR3 coding sequence is TGCAGTGCTACCTCCGGAATCTCCTACGAGCAGTACTTC.

Comments on this clonotype: A clone one base away is much larger, so this may be a read error. The V and J genes are TRBV6-5 and TRBJ2-1; 9 positions match TRBD2. Germline CDR1 reads MNHEY; CDR2 reads SVGAGI. Losses at the gene ends were 6 bases for V and 0 bases for J; bases not matched to a gene: 12. This CDR3 is 18 amino acids long. CDR3 nucleotides: TGTGCCAGCAGCTACCCCTCAGCGGGGGGACACTCCTACAATGAGCAGTTCTTC. The encoded protein is CASSYPSAGGHSYNEQFF.

This clonotype was observed a handful of times. This sequence joins TRBV3-1 and TRBJ2-4, with TRBD2 matching over 8 bases. Germline CDR1 reads LGHDT; CDR2 reads YNNKEL (reference sequence). The CDR3 extends over 16 amino acids. V was pared by 0 bases and J by 4 bases, with 5 bases of the junction left unmatched. The CDR3 region has the DNA TGTGCCAGCAGCCAAGATCTGCGGGGGGAGAAAAACATTCAGTACTTC. It yields the protein CASSQDLRGEKNIQYF. Together with reference TRBV3-1 and TRBJ2-4, the CDR3 gives the full variable domain: DTAVSQTPKYLVTQMGNDKSIKCEQNLGHDTMYWYKQDSKKFLKIMFSYNNKELIINETVPNRFSPKSPDKAHLNLHINSLELGDSAVYFCASSQDLRGEKNIQYFGAGTRLSVL.

This clonotype was seen a few times. This sequence joins TRBV7-9 and TRBJ2-7; TRBD1 aligns across 10 bases. CDR3 length: 14 amino acids. Germline CDR1 SEHNR, CDR2 FQNEAQ (reference sequence). V lost 7 bases and J lost 2; bases outside the gene matches: 5. Here the CDR3 reads CASIPGQGTYEQYF. In DNA, the CDR3 is TGTGCCAGCATACCGGGACAGGGGACCTACGAGCAGTACTTC.

This clonotype was observed many times. The genes are TRBV9 and TRBJ2-3, with D tentatively TRBD2 (5 bases). There are 14 residues in the CDR3. CDR1 and CDR2 (germline): SGDLS, YYNGEE. V lost 5 bases and J lost 1, with 11 bases in between. This CDR3 is CASSPRTGTDTQYF. CDR3 bases: TGTGCCAGCAGTCCCAGGACTGGCACAGATACGCAGTATTTT.

This clonotype was observed many times. CDR3 nucleotide sequence: TGCGCCAGCAGTGAGTCGAAATCCGGCTCACCCCTCCACTTT. The encoded protein is CASSESKSGSPLHF. The rearrangement uses TRBV10-1 and TRBJ1-6; D call uncertain. Germline CDR1 and CDR2: WNHNN and SYGVQD (reference sequence). CDR3 length equals 14 residues. V shed 0 bases and J shed 10 bases, with 10 bases lying between them.

This chain joins TRBV18 and TRBJ2-3; 9 bases are shared with TRBD1. The V gene end was trimmed by 4 bases and the J gene end by 4 bases; junction bases not matched to a gene: 9. The CDR3 has 16 amino acids. From germline, CDR1 is KGHSH and CDR2 LQKENI. For the CDR3, the DNA is TGTGCCAGCTCACGGGCGTCGGGACAGGGTTCAGATACGCAGTATTTT. It encodes CASSRASGQGSDTQYF.

In this sample, this clonotype turned up many times. The chain links TRBV7-9 to TRBJ2-1, with 7 bases that match TRBD2. The CDR3 contains 11 residues. Germline values: CDR1 SEHNR, CDR2 FQNEAQ (reference sequence). Written as DNA, the CDR3 is TGTGCGGTCCGGGGGGAGAATGAGCAGTTCTTC. Translated, it gives CAVRGENEQFF.

In this sample, this clonotype turned up many times. The chain couples TRBV4-2 to TRBJ2-3; 7 bases agree with TRBD1. After removal of 1 base from V and 10 bases from J, the junction contained 5 bases not matched to a gene. CDR1 is LGHNA and CDR2 is YNFKEQ in the germline V gene. This CDR3 has 13 residues. The CDR3 is CASSQARDRPQYF. The CDR3 nucleotides read TGTGCCAGCAGCCAAGCCAGGGACAGACCGCAGTATTTT.

The gene calls are TRBV4-1 and TRBJ2-3, with TRBD2 matching over 12 bases. The germline V gene has CDR1 MGHRA and CDR2 YSYEKL. The CDR3 is made up of 17 amino acids. V trimming: 2 bases; J trimming: 5 bases; junction bases outside the gene matches: 8. This chain's CDR3 is CASSQSPGLAGRDTQYF. CDR3 in DNA: TGCGCCAGCAGCCAATCCCCGGGACTAGCGGGCCGAGATACGCAGTATTTT.

The sample holds many counts of this clonotype. This chain connects TRBV30 to TRBJ1-4, with TRBD1 matching 8 bases. V lost 0 bases and J lost 7; bases outside the gene matches: 10. Germline CDR1 and CDR2: GTSNPN and SVGIG (reference sequence). The CDR3 has 16 amino acids. The CDR3 here is CAWSVYLGTGIEKLFF. The CDR3, as DNA: TGTGCCTGGAGTGTATATCTCGGGACAGGCATTGAAAAACTGTTTTTT.

Many counts were recorded for this clonotype. The V and J genes are TRBV12-3 or TRBV12-4 and TRBJ1-5, with 8 bases lining up with TRBD1. The CDR3 consists of 15 residues. Unmatched junction bases numbered 12, after V lost 5 bases and J lost 9 bases. The CDR3 sequence is CASSPGQGLVRPQHF. In DNA form, the CDR3 reads TGTGCCAGCAGTCCCGGACAGGGTTTAGTGCGGCCCCAGCATTTT.